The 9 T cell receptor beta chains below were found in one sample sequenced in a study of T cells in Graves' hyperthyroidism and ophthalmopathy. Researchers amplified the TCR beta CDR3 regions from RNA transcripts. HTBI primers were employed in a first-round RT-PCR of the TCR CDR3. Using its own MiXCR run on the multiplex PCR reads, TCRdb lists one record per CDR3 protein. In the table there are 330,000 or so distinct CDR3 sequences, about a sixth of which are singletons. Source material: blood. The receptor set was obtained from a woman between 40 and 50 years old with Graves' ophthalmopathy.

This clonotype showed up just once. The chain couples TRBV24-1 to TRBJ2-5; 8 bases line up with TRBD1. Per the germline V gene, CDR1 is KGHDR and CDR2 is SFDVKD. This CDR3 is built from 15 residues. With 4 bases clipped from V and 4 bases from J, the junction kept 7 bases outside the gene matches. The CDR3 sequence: CATSETQGGRETQYF. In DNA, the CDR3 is TGTGCCACCAGTGAAACACAGGGGGGACGAGAGACCCAGTACTTC.

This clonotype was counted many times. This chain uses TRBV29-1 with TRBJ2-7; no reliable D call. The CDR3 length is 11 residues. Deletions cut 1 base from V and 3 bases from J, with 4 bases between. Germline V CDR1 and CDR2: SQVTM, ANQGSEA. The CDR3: CSVEGSYEQYF. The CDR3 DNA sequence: TGCAGCGTTGAAGGCAGCTACGAGCAGTACTTC.

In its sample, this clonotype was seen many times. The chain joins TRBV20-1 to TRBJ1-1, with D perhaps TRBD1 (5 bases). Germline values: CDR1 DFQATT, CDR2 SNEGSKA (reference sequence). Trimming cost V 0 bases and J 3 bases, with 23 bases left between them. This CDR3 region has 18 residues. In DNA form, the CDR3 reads TGCAGTGCTAGAGATCACATCGGCGGGGGTGGTCTTTACACTGAAGCTTTCTTT. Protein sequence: CSARDHIGGGGLYTEAFF.

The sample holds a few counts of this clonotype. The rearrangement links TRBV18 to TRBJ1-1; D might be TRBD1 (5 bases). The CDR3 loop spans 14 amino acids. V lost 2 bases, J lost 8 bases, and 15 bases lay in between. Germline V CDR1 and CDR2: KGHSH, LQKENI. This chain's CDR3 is CASSPSGTRREAFF. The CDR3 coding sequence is TGTGCCAGCTCACCATCCGGGACGCGGCGAGAAGCTTTCTTT.

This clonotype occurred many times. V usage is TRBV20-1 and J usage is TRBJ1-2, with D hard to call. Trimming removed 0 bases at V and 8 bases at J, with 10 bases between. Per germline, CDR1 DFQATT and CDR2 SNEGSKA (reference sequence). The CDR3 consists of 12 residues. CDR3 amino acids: CSARDQMGGYTF. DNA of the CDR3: TGCAGTGCTAGAGATCAAATGGGAGGCTACACCTTC.

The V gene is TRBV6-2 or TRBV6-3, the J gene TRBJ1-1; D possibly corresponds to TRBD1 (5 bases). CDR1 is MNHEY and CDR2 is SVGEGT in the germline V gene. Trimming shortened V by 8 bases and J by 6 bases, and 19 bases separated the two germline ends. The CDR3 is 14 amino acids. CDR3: CASQPDTSVAEAFF. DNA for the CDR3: TGTGCCAGCCAACCGGACACTTCAGTGGCTGAAGCTTTCTTT.

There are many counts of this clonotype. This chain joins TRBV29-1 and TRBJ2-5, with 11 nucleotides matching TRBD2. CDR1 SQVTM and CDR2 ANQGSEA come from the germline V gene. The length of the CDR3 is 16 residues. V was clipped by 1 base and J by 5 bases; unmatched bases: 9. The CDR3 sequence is CSVEGSGRASGETQYF. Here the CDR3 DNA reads TGCAGCGTTGAAGGTAGCGGGAGGGCCTCGGGGGAGACCCAGTACTTC.

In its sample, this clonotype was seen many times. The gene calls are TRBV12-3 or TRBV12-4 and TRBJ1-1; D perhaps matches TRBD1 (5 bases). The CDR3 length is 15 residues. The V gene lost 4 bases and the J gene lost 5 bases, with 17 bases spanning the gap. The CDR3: CASSYGGTIGTEAFF. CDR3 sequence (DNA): TGTGCCAGCAGTTATGGGGGGACCATCGGTACTGAAGCTTTCTTT.

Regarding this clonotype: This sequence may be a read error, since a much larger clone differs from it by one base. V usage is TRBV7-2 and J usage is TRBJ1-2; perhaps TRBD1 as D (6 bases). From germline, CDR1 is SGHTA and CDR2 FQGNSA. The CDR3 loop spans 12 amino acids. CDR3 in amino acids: CACSPDRLGYTF. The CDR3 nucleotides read TGTGCCTGCAGCCCCGACAGGCTTGGCTACACCTTC.